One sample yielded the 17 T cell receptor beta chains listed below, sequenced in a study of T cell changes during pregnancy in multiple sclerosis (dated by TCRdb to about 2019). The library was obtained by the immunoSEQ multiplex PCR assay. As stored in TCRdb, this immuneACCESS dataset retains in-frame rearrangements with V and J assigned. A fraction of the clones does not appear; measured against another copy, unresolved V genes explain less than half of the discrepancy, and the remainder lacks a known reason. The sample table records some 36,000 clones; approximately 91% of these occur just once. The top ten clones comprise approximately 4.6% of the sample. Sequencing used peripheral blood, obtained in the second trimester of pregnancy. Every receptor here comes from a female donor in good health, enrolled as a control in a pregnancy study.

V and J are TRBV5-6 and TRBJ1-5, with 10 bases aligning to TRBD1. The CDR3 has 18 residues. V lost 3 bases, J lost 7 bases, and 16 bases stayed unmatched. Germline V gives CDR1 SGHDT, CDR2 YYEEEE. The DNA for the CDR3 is TGTGCCAGCAGCTCGGAAACCCCGGGACAGGGGTTCGGACAGCCCCAGCATTTT. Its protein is CASSSETPGQGFGQPQHF.

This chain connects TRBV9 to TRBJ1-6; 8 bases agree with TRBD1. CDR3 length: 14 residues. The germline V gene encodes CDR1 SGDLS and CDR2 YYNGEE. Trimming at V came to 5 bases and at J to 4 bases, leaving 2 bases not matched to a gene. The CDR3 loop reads CASRTGDYNSPLHF. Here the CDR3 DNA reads TGTGCCAGCAGGACAGGGGATTATAATTCACCCCTCCACTTT.

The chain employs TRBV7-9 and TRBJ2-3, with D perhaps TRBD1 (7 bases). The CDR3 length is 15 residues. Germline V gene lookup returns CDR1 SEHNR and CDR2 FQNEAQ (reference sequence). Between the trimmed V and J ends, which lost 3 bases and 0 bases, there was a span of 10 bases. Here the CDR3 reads CASSFRGASTDTQYF. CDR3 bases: TGTGCCAGCAGCTTCAGGGGGGCTAGCACAGATACGCAGTATTTT.

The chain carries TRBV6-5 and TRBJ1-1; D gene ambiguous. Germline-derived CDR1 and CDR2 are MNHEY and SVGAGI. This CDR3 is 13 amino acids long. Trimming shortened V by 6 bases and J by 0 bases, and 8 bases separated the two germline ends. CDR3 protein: CASSRSMNTEAFF. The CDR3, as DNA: TGTGCCAGCAGCAGGTCCATGAACACTGAAGCTTTCTTT.

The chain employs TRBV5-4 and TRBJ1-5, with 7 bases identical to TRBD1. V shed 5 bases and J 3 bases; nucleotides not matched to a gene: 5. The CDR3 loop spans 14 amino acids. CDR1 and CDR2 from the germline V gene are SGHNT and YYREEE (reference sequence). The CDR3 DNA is TGTGCCAGCAGTACCGGGACAGTCAATCAGCCCCAGCATTTT. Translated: CASSTGTVNQPQHF.

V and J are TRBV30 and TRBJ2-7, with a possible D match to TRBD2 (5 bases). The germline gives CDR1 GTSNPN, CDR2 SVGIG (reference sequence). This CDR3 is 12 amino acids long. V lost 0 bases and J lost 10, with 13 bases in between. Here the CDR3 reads CAWSVLGPGQYF. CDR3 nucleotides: TGTGCCTGGAGTGTACTAGGGCCAGGCCAGTACTTC.

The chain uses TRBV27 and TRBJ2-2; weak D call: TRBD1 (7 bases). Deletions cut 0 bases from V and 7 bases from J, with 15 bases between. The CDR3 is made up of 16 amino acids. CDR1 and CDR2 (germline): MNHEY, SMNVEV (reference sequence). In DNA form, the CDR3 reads TGTGCCAGCAGTTTATCGAAGTCAGGGGGAGGCGGGGAGCTGTTTTTT. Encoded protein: CASSLSKSGGGGELFF.

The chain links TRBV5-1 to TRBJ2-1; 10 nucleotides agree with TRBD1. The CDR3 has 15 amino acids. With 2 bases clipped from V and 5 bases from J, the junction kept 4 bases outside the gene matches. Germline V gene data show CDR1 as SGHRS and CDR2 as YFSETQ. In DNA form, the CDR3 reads TGCGCCAGCAGCTTAGGGGACAGGGGTAACAATGAGCAGTTCTTC. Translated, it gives CASSLGDRGNNEQFF.

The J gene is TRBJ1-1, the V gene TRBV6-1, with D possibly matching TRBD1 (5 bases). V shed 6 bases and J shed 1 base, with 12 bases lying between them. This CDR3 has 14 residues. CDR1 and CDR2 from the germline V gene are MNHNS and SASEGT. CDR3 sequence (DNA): TGTGCCAGCAGAGACAGAGTCGAGAACACTGAAGCTTTCTTT. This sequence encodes CASRDRVENTEAFF.

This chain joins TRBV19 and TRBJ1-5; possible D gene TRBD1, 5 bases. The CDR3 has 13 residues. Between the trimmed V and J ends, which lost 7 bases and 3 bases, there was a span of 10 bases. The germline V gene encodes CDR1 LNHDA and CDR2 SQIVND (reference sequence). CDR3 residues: CASMGPSNQPQHF. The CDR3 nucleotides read TGTGCCAGTATGGGGCCTTCCAATCAGCCCCAGCATTTT.

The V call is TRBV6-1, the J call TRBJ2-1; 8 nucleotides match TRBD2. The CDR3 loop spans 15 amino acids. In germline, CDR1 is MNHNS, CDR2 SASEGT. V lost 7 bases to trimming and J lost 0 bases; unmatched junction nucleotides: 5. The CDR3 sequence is CASKGSGSSYNEQFF. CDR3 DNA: TGTGCCAGCAAGGGGAGCGGGAGCTCCTACAATGAGCAGTTCTTC.

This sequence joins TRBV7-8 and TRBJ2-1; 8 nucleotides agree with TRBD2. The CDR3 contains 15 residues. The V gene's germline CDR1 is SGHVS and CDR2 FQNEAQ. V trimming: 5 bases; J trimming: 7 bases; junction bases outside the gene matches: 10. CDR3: CASSPRGSGRNEQFF. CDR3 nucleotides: TGTGCCAGCAGCCCCCGGGGAAGCGGGAGAAATGAGCAGTTCTTC.

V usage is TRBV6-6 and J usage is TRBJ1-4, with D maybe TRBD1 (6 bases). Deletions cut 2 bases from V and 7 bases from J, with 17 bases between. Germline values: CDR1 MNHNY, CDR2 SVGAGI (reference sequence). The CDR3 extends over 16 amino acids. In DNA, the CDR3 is TGTGCCAGCAGTTACGCTAATCAGGGGATAGGTGAAAAACTGTTTTTT. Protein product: CASSYANQGIGEKLFF.

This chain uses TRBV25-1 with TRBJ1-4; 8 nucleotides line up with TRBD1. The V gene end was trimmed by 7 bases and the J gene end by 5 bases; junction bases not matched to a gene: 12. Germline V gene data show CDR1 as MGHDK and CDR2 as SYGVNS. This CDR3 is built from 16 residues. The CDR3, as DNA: TGTGCCAGCACCCATTGGAACAGGGGGAAAAATGAAAAACTGTTTTTT. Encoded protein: CASTHWNRGKNEKLFF.

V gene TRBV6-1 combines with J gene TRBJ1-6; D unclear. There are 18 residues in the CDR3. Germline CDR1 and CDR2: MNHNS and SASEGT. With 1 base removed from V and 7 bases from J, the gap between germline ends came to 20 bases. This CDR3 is CASSEVIMGGGRNSPLHF. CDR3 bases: TGTGCCAGCAGTGAAGTTATAATGGGCGGAGGGCGCAATTCACCCCTCCACTTT.

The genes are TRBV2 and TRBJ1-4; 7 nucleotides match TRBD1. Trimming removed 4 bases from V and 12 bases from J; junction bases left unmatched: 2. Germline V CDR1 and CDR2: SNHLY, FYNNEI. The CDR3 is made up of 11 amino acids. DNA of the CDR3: TGTGCCAGCAGTGTTACAGGGGAACTGTTTTTT. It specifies CASSVTGELFF.

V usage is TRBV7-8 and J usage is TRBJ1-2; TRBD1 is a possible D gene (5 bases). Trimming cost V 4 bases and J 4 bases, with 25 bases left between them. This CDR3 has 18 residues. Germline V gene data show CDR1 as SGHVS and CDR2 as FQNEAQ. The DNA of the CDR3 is TGTGCCAGCAGCTCCCAGGAGCGTTTGGGGGGGGAGGTCTATGGCTACACCTTC. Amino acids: CASSSQERLGGEVYGYTF.